This T cell receptor beta chain is from a study of blood T cell repertoires in COVID-19. Study as a whole: Sites in the United States, Italy and Spain provided acute and convalescent COVID-19 samples.

The ends were cut back, 0 bases at V and 4 bases at J, with 10 bases in the middle. The CDR3 length is 15 residues. Germline V gene lookup returns CDR1 SGDLS and CDR2 YYNGEE. As processed by the authors: Nucleated cell counts were estimated from reference gene primer amplification. Sequencing was performed with immunoSEQ multiplex PCR; in TCRdb, only in-frame clones are kept and a portion is missing. D and trimming come from the DNA, and the V and J calls and clone size come from that table. The table has about 200,000 clones, about 86% seen once. The receptor was derived from a woman between 45 and 60 years old with COVID-19, enrolled during active disease. This chain joins TRBV9 and TRBJ2-2; D is unresolved. The sample comprised peripheral blood. The CDR3 region has the DNA TGTGCCAGCAGCGTAGACCCAGGTGGCACCGGGGAGCTGTTTTTT. It yields the protein CASSVDPGGTGELFF.